This TCR beta chain was retrieved from a study of blood T cell repertoires in COVID-19. Overall study context: In each case, the material was cDNA or gDNA derived from T cells, B-cell-depleted T cells, or PBMCs.

Seattle researchers signed up patients amid active infection and tracked them longitudinally. Under the authors' procedure: Reference gene primer amplification in the assay estimated nucleated cell counts. Measured with immunoSEQ multiplex PCR; TCRdb has only the in-frame clones, and not every one. The V and J calls and clone size are taken from that table; D and trimming were inferred from the DNA. The sample holds around 100,000 clones, 81% seen once. Trimming at V came to 10 bases and at J to 7 bases, leaving 13 bases not matched to a gene. The CDR3 sequence is 15 residues long. From germline, CDR1 is SEHNR and CDR2 FQNEAQ (reference sequence).

The sequence came from an older man with COVID-19, enrolled during active disease. This rearrangement joins TRBV7-9 to TRBJ1-6; 7 bases line up with TRBD1. Sequenced sample: peripheral blood. This chain's CDR3 is CAIPTGIHANSPLHF. The CDR3 DNA follows: TGTGCCATTCCGACAGGGATCCACGCCAATTCACCCCTCCACTTT. The full variable domain, in which reference TRBV7-9 and TRBJ1-6 provide the parts outside the CDR3, is DTGVSQNPRHKITKRGQNVTFRCDPISEHNRLYWYRQTLGQGPEFLTYFQNEAQLEKSRLLSDRFSAERPKGSFSTLEIQRTEQGDSAMYLCAIPTGIHANSPLHFGNGTRLTVT.